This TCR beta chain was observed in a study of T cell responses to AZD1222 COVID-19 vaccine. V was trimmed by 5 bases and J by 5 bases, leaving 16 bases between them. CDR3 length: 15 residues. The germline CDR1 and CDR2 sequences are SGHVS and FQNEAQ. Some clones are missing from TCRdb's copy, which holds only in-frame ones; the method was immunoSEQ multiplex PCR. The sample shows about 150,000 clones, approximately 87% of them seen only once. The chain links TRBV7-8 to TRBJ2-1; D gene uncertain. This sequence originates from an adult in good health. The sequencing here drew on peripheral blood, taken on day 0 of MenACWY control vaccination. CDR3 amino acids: CASSIPVGRHNEQFF. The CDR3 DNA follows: TGTGCCAGCAGCATACCCGTGGGCCGACACAATGAGCAGTTCTTC.